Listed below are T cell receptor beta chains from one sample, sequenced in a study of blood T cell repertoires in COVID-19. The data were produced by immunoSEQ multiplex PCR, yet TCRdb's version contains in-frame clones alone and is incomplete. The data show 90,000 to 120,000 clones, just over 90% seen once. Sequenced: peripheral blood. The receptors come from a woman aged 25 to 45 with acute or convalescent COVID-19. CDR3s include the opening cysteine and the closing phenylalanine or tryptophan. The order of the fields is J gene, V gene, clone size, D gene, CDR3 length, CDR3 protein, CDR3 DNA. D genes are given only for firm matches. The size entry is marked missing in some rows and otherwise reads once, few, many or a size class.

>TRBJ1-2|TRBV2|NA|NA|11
CASRLRGGYTF
TGTGCCAGCAGACTTCGCGGGGGCTACACCTTC
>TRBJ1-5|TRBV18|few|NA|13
CASSPKPRQPQHF
TGTGCCAGCTCACCAAAGCCGCGTCAGCCCCAGCATTTT
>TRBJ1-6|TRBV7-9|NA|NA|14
CASSLGGLESPLHF
TGTGCCAGCAGCTTAGGCGGCCTCGAGTCACCCCTCCACTTT
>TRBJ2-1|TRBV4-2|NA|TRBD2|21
CASSQDRGVRLTSGRNNEQFF
TGTGCCAGCAGCCAAGATAGGGGGGTACGGTTGACTAGCGGGAGGAACAATGAGCAGTTCTTC
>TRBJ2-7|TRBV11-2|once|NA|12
CASSPQSYEQYF
TGTGCCAGCAGCCCACAATCCTACGAGCAGTACTTC
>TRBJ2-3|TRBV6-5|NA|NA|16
CASSSYGVGRTDTQYF
TGTGCCAGCAGTTCCTACGGGGTGGGGAGGACAGATACGCAGTATTTT
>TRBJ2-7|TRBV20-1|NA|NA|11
CSAHLRLDQYF
TGCAGTGCTCACTTACGACTAGATCAGTACTTC
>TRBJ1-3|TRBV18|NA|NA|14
CASSLQRLGNTIYF
TGTGCCAGCTCACTCCAGAGGCTTGGAAACACCATATATTTT
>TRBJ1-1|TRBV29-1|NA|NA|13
CSVETEVGTEAFF
TGCAGCGTTGAAACGGAGGTGGGCACTGAAGCTTTCTTT
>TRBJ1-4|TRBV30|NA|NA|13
CAWSIWGDEKLFF
TGTGCCTGGAGTATCTGGGGGGATGAAAAACTGTTTTTT
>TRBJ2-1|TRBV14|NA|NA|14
CASSHFAGDNEQFF
TGTGCCAGCAGCCACTTTGCTGGAGACAATGAGCAGTTCTTC
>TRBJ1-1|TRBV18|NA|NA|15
CASSQRGSGNTEAFF
TGTGCCAGCTCACAAAGGGGGAGTGGGAACACTGAAGCTTTCTTT
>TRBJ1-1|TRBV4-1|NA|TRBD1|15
CASSQEQGARTEAFF
TGCGCCAGCAGCCAAGAACAGGGGGCGAGGACTGAAGCTTTCTTT
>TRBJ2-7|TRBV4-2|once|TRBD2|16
CASSQGVAGDQNEQYF
TGTGCCAGCAGCCAAGGGGTAGCGGGAGACCAAAACGAGCAGTACTTC
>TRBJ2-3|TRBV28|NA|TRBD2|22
CASNQGLLRAGGPPGSTDTQYF
TGTGCCAGCAATCAGGGGCTATTGAGAGCGGGAGGCCCCCCGGGGAGCACAGATACGCAGTATTTT
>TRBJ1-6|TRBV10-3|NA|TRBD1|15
CAISGGTANNSPLHF
TGTGCCATCAGTGGTGGGACAGCGAATAATTCACCCCTCCACTTT
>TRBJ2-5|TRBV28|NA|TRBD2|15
CASSFSGSLLGTQYF
TGTGCCAGCAGTTTTAGCGGGAGCCTCCTTGGGACCCAGTACTTC
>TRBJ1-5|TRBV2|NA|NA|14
CASSEARGGQPQHF
TGTGCCAGCAGTGAAGCGCGAGGGGGACAGCCCCAGCATTTT
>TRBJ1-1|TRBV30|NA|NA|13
CAWSVGGGTEAFF
TGTGCCTGGAGTGTCGGGGGAGGAACTGAAGCTTTCTTT
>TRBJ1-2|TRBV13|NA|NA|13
CASSLGSNYGYTF
TGTGCCAGCAGTCTCGGTTCTAACTATGGCTACACCTTC
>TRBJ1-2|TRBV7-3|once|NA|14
CASSPDGGDYGYTF
TGTGCCAGCAGCCCGGACGGGGGGGATTATGGCTACACCTTC
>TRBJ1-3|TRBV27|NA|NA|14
CASSSGRPGNTIYF
TGTGCCAGCAGCTCCGGCAGGCCTGGAAACACCATATATTTT
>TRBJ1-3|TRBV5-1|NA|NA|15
CASSPQGISGNTIYF
TGCGCCAGCAGCCCCCAGGGGATCTCTGGAAACACCATATATTTT
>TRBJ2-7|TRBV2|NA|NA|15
CASSEDTRVTYEQYF
TGTGCCAGCAGTGAGGACACCCGGGTAACCTACGAGCAGTACTTC
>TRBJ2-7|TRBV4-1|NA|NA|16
CASSQDDNSPSYEQYF
TGCGCCAGCAGCCAAGATGACAATAGTCCATCCTACGAGCAGTACTTC
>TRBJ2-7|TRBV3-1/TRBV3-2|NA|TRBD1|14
CASTFRDRAYEQYF
TGTGCCAGCACCTTCCGGGACAGGGCGTACGAGCAGTACTTC
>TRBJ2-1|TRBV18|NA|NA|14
CASSLQQGLDEQFF
TGTGCCAGCTCCTTACAACAGGGTCTTGACGAGCAGTTCTTC
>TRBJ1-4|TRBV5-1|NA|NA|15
CASSFRGTTNEKLFF
TGCGCCAGCAGCTTTCGGGGAACAACTAATGAAAAACTGTTTTTT
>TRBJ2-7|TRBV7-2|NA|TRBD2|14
CASSSGLAGYEQYF
TGTGCCAGCAGCTCGGGACTAGCGGGATACGAGCAGTACTTC
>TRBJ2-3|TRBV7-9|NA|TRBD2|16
CASSPGLAGVGDTQYF
TGTGCCAGCAGCCCGGGACTAGCGGGAGTCGGAGATACGCAGTATTTT
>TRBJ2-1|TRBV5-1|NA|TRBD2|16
CASSLGGRASYNEQFF
TGCGCCAGCAGCTTGGGTGGGAGGGCATCCTACAATGAGCAGTTCTTC